The present T cell receptor (beta chain) was sequenced within a study of T-cell reconstitution after alpha-beta-depleted transplantation in children. Notes on the study in general: At day 60, the high TCRbeta diversity found in some patients originated from recipient T cells and thymic progenitors that had survived. Reportedly, only several hundred clones from non-depleted graft cells drove alpha-beta T-cell counts at about two months. After one year, T-cell counts and TCRbeta diversity mostly came from new T cells.

Remarks on this clonotype: Antigen: not known.

Unique molecular identifiers were incorporated during preparation of the TCRbeta library. TCRdb analysed the PCR reads with MiXCR anew, one entry per CDR3 protein. The profile shows about 900,000 distinct CDR3 sequences, less than 30% of them singletons. Germline CDR1 and CDR2: MNHNY and SVGAGI (reference sequence). This CDR3 contains 13 residues. Trimming removed 7 bases from V and 6 bases from J, with 16 bases in between. The receptor's source is a boy in the first two years of life who had a stem cell transplant for SCID, so the T cells may come from the graft donor. The rearrangement uses TRBV6-6 and TRBJ2-7; tentatively, D is TRBD2 (5 bases). The sequences come from PBMCs, mostly from graft donor cells, collected 360 days after TCRalphabeta/CD19-depleted stem cell transplant. The chain's CDR3 is CASTPSRGGEQYF. In DNA form, the CDR3 reads TGTGCCAGCACCCCCAGCCGGGGTGGCGAGCAGTACTTC.